The next 11 T cell receptor beta chains were all read from a single sample in a study of CD8 T cells in Susac syndrome. Random hexamers were used to reverse transcribe an amount of about 0.5 to 1 ug RNA. TCRdb analysed the immunoSEQ multiplex PCR reads with MiXCR anew, one entry per CDR3 protein. The sample contains some 400,000 distinct CDR3 sequences, 85% to 90% of which appear only once. Material for sequencing was CD8+ T cells from PBMCs. These receptors all stem from a human donor with multiple sclerosis.

The chain recombines TRBV11-1 with TRBJ2-3; 11 bases line up with TRBD1. Germline CDR1 and CDR2: SGHAT and FQDESV (reference sequence). V lost 4 bases and J lost 6; bases outside the gene matches: 6. This CDR3 contains 15 residues. The CDR3 DNA follows: TGTGCCAGCAGCTCTTCCCGGGACAGGGGGGATACGCAGTATTTT. As protein: CASSSSRDRGDTQYF.

The CDR3 loop is CSVMDPRGETQYF. Written as DNA, the CDR3 is TGCAGCGTGATGGACCCGCGAGGAGAGACCCAGTACTTC. The rearrangement links TRBV29-1 to TRBJ2-5; unclear D gene. With 6 bases removed from V and 4 bases from J, the gap between germline ends came to 15 bases. CDR3 length: 13 residues. Germline values: CDR1 SQVTM, CDR2 ANQGSEA.

This clonotype was counted once. The chain employs TRBV6-6 and TRBJ1-4; D gene uncertain. Trimming shortened V by 4 bases and J by 0 bases, and 12 bases separated the two germline ends. The length of the CDR3 is 16 residues. The germline V gene has CDR1 MNHNY and CDR2 SVGAGI (reference sequence). This CDR3 reads CASSSQIDATNEKLFF. The CDR3 coding sequence is TGTGCCAGCAGTTCTCAAATAGATGCAACTAATGAAAAACTGTTTTTT.

This chain connects TRBV3-1 to TRBJ1-2; D is unresolved. Trimming removed 4 bases from V and 8 bases from J, with 20 bases in between. The CDR3 extends over 15 amino acids. The germline V gene has CDR1 LGHDT and CDR2 YNNKEL (reference sequence). DNA for the CDR3: TGTGCCAGCAGCCCCTCCCCCAGTCCCGGGTACGGCTACACCTTC. Translating it yields CASSPSPSPGYGYTF.

V and J are TRBV20-1 and TRBJ2-1; 8 positions match TRBD2. The germline V gene encodes CDR1 DFQATT and CDR2 SNEGSKA (reference sequence). V was pared by 6 bases and J by 3 bases, with 7 bases of the junction left unmatched. The CDR3 is 14 residues long. The CDR3 DNA is TGCAGTGCCCCCGGGACTAGACTCTACAATGAGCAGTTCTTC. Translated: CSAPGTRLYNEQFF.

V and J are TRBV20-1 and TRBJ2-1; the D gene is possibly TRBD2 (6 bases). This CDR3 comprises 15 residues. The V and J ends lost 4 bases and 0 bases respectively, with 13 bases between them. The germline V gene encodes CDR1 DFQATT and CDR2 SNEGSKA (reference sequence). The chain's CDR3 is CSATGTPSSYNEQFF. CDR3 nucleotides: TGCAGTGCTACCGGGACTCCAAGCTCCTACAATGAGCAGTTCTTC.

V gene TRBV5-1 combines with J gene TRBJ1-1, with a tentative D call TRBD1 (5 bases). CDR3 length: 16 amino acids. From germline, CDR1 is SGHRS and CDR2 YFSETQ. The V end lost 0 bases, the J end lost 0 bases, and 12 bases lay between the germline ends. CDR3 in amino acids: CASSLVLDSLNTEAFF. CDR3 nucleotide sequence: TGCGCCAGCAGCTTGGTGTTAGACAGCTTGAACACTGAAGCTTTCTTT. The variable domain in full, with the rest retrieved from reference TRBV5-1 and TRBJ1-1, is KAGVTQTPRYLIKTRGQQVTLSCSPISGHRSVSWYQQTPGQGLQFLFEYFSETQRNKGNFPGRFSGRQFSNSRSEMNVSTLELGDSALYLCASSLVLDSLNTEAFFGQGTRLTVV.

The V gene is TRBV5-1, the J gene TRBJ1-1; D gene unclear. CDR1 and CDR2 (germline): SGHRS, YFSETQ. With 0 bases removed from V and 0 bases from J, the gap between germline ends came to 6 bases. CDR3 length equals 14 residues. CDR3 residues: CASSLVFLNTEAFF. The CDR3 DNA follows: TGCGCCAGCAGCTTGGTTTTTCTGAACACTGAAGCTTTCTTT.

This chain connects TRBV4-1 to TRBJ1-1; D is uncertain. CDR1 is MGHRA, CDR2 YSYEKL, per germline. The CDR3 contains 15 residues. Trimming removed 1 base from V and 5 bases from J, with 14 bases in between. This CDR3 reads CASSQAHQGLTEAFF. DNA of the CDR3: TGCGCCAGCAGCCAAGCTCATCAAGGGCTTACTGAAGCTTTCTTT.

The chain is built from TRBV5-5 and TRBJ2-1; D perhaps matches TRBD2 (6 bases). This CDR3 region has 15 residues. Deletions cut 0 bases from V and 10 bases from J, with 17 bases between. Germline V CDR1 and CDR2: SGHKS, YYEKEE (reference sequence). CDR3 loop: CASSLVPAGGEEQFF. In DNA form, the CDR3 reads TGTGCCAGCAGCTTGGTCCCAGCGGGCGGTGAAGAGCAGTTCTTC.

The V and J genes are TRBV29-1 and TRBJ1-2; maybe TRBD1 (5 bases). Deletions cut 4 bases from V and 6 bases from J, with 9 bases between. Germline CDR1 reads SQVTM; CDR2 reads ANQGSEA. This CDR3 contains 11 residues. CDR3 loop: CSVAGSDGYTF. In DNA form, the CDR3 reads TGCAGCGTTGCAGGGTCAGATGGCTACACCTTC.